The entry that follows covers one T cell receptor beta chain sequence. V was clipped by 10 bases and J by 1 base; unmatched bases: 12. This CDR3 has 15 residues. Germline-derived CDR1 and CDR2 are MNHEY and SMNVEV (reference sequence). Here immunoSEQ multiplex PCR was the method, and the copy in TCRdb shows in-frame clones only, minus some. Here the sample spans 150,000 to 200,000 clones, nearly 90% being singletons. This specimen comes from a study of cytotoxic CD8 clonotypes in ibrutinib-treated CLL. Study-level information: Response samples came after a median about 12 months of treatment, range 6 to 36.

The chain links TRBV27 to TRBJ2-7, with 8 bases aligning to TRBD1. The sample here was PBMCs, taken at disease progression, from a patient treated with ibrutinib. The receptor comes from a human donor with chronic lymphocytic leukemia. The chain's CDR3 is CATRTGISLSYEQYF. The CDR3 region has the DNA TGTGCCACAAGGACAGGGATTTCTCTTTCCTACGAGCAGTACTTC.